This TCR beta chain emerged from a study of OX40 agonist ivuxolimab in advanced cancers. About the full investigation: Ivuxolimab was an agonistic, fully human IgG2 monoclonal antibody directed against OX40 (CD134), a costimulatory receptor. Of the approximately 50 dose-escalation patients, hepatocellular carcinoma was present in approximately 20, melanoma in approximately 15, renal cell carcinoma in 9 and head and neck cancer in 9. Intravenous ivuxolimab was administered to patients every 2 weeks at six dose levels: 0.01, 0.1, 0.3, 1.5, 3 and 10 mg/kg. Partial responses occurred in three dose-escalation patients: two with cutaneous melanoma and one with hepatocellular carcinoma. In the dose-escalation cohort, 70% to 90% of patients were male, and the mean age was approximately 60 years with a range of roughly 20 to 85. The paper covers the monotherapy dose-escalation part of the phase I ivuxolimab trial, which included N of about 50 patients. The point of sequencing TCRbeta in the periphery was to test whether ivuxolimab changed TCR sequence diversity and drove clonal T-cell expansion. Patients were allowed to have had prior anti-PD-1, anti-PD-L1 or anti-CTLA-4 therapy, and approximately 40% of the dose-escalation patients had been treated with checkpoint inhibitors. Overall study outcomes, separate from this receptor: In the 0.1-3.0 mg/kg groups, partial responders were among the patients with the lowest normalized peripheral clonal expansion, particularly in CD8+ T cells. Low levels of normalized T-cell clonal expansion were also seen in some patients who did not respond. Clonal expansion of both CD4+ and CD8+ blood T cells was observed from baseline to week 6 at doses 0.1 to 3.0 mg/kg. After ivuxolimab, more expanded clones were found on average in CD8+ T cells than in CD4+ T cells. Which antigens the clonally expanded peripheral T cells were specific for was not determined.

About this clone: Which antigen it targets is not known. No qualities accompany the bases; no much larger clone lies one base away.

The trial excluded patients who had a history of autoimmune disease or were on systemic immunosuppression. In every dose cohort, peripheral blood was drawn for TCR sequencing at baseline, cycle 4 day 1, and cycle 7 day 1. The samples were drawn from a first-in-human, open-label, multicenter phase I dose-escalation trial of ivuxolimab. Adults with locally advanced or metastatic melanoma, renal cell, hepatocellular, or head and neck squamous cell carcinoma were enrolled in the trial. CD4+ and CD8+ T cells were sorted separately from peripheral blood before TCR sequencing. To sequence the TCRbeta CDR3 region, genomic DNA was isolated from the sorted cells. The immunoSEQ Assay was used to sequence the TCRbeta CDR3 regions. TCRdb took this table from immuneACCESS and kept in-frame rearrangements with V and J called. Such tables lack part of the clones; where checked against another copy, unresolved V genes explain under half of the gap, and the rest is unexplained. The sample profile shows 90,000 to 95,000 clones; around 84% of them were found once. The ten largest clonotypes hold roughly 1.1% of the sample.

CDR1 and CDR2 were assigned from the germline V gene as SGDLS and YYNGEE. Reading from cysteine to phenylalanine, the CDR3 counts 15 amino acids. The read is trimmed to its CDR3 DNA, 45 bases read in frame from base 1. The junction carries 14 bases between V and J, which are trimmed by 0 bases and 7 bases respectively. The TCR comes from an adult with an advanced solid tumor such as melanoma, head and neck, liver or kidney cancer. Recombination joined TRBV9 with TRBJ1-3, with no reliable assignment of the D segment. Here the sequenced sample was CD4+ or CD8+ T cells sorted from blood, taken in a trial of the OX40 agonist ivuxolimab. The sequence in DNA is TGTGCCAGCAGCGTAGAAGAGGGTCCGCGCAACACCATATATTTT. This is translated as CASSVEEGPRNTIYF.